The subject of this entry is one TCR beta chain. Relative to the germline gene, one junction end is altered; a read error may explain this. The authors' processing: Amplified reference gene primers provided the basis for estimating nucleated cell counts. Libraries were prepared by immunoSEQ multiplex PCR; TCRdb keeps only in-frame clonotypes and omits some of them. From that table come the V and J calls and clone size; the DNA was used to work out D and trimming. Of roughly 30,000 clones in the sample, 89% are singletons; the top ten hold 3.5% to 4.5%. The data were obtained in a study of blood T cell repertoires in COVID-19. Study as a whole: Some COVID-19 samples were acute and others convalescent; all came from the United States, Italy and Spain. Sources were T cells, B-cell-depleted T cells, or PBMCs; the material itself was cDNA or gDNA.

The CDR3 is 15 amino acids. Germline lookup yields CDR1 MNHEY and CDR2 SVGAGI. The receptor was isolated from a human donor in a cohort sampled during active COVID-19. Sequencing was carried out using peripheral blood. The chain recombines TRBV6-5 with TRBJ2-2, with D unclear. CDR3 sequence reads: CTSKAQVANTGELFF. DNA for the CDR3: TGTACCAGCAAGGCGCAGGTAGCGAACACCGGGGAGCTGTTTTTT.